There are many counts of the clone carrying this T cell receptor beta chain. This sample was taken from a study of regulatory T cells in long-lasting Graves disease. Time point here: newly diagnosed GD, antithyroid drugs for less than 3 months. Construction of the TCR library relied on RNA isolated from PBMCs. The germline CDR1 and CDR2 sequences are MNHEY and SVGAGI. The CDR3 is 15 residues long. V was cut by 2 bases and J by 2 bases, with 12 bases left in between. CDR3 regions were amplified by Arm-PCR using iRepertoire HTBI primers to build TCR beta libraries. TCRdb reprocessed the multiplex PCR reads with MiXCR, giving one entry per CDR3 protein. The sample includes about 450,000 distinct CDR3 sequences, less than 15% seen only once; the top ten take approximately 17%. These data also featured in a second study, about T cells in Graves' hyperthyroidism and ophthalmopathy.

This receptor was taken from a woman aged 45-59 years with Graves disease. This chain joins TRBV6-5 and TRBJ1-1, with D possibly being TRBD1 (6 bases). The sequences come from peripheral blood mononuclear cells (PBMCs), collected at new diagnosis, from a patient treated with antithyroid drugs. The CDR3 spells CASSYQDSSNTEAFF. The CDR3 DNA reads TGTGCCAGCAGTTACCAGGACAGCTCTAACACTGAAGCTTTCTTT.